This TCR beta chain was sequenced for a study of OX40 agonist ivuxolimab in advanced cancers. Study details: In this trial design, patients received ivuxolimab intravenously at 0.01 to 10 mg/kg every 2 weeks. Three patients showed partial responses: one hepatocellular carcinoma and two cutaneous melanoma cases. Study outcomes and limitations: Clonal expansion among partial responders at 0.1-3.0 mg/kg ranked near the lowest. CD4+ T cells averaged fewer expanded clones than CD8+ T cells.

V lost 1 base to trimming and J lost 3 bases, with 7 bases between them. The CDR3 totals 14 residues. Germline lookup yields CDR1 MGHRA and CDR2 YSYEKL. On this clone: Its antigen is currently unknown.

The data were produced by immunoSEQ multiplex PCR, yet TCRdb's version contains in-frame clones alone and is incomplete. Here the sample spans 81,000 or so clones, 88% being singletons. This receptor was obtained from an adult with an advanced solid tumor such as melanoma, head and neck, liver or kidney cancer. The sequencing used CD4+ or CD8+ T cells sorted from blood, collected in a trial of the OX40 agonist ivuxolimab. J is TRBJ1-5 and V is TRBV4-1; no firm D call. In nucleotides, the CDR3 is TGCGCCAGCAGCCAAGGCCAGCACAATCAGCCCCAGCATTTT. Its protein product is CASSQGQHNQPQHF.